Listed below are T cell receptor beta chains from one sample, sequenced in a study of Ad26.COV2.S vaccination and SARS-CoV-2 variants. Data came from immunoSEQ multiplex PCR; TCRdb stores just in-frame clones and leaves some out. This table has hundreds of thousands of clones, roughly 86% appearing once. Sequencing used peripheral blood, obtained in a trial of Ad26.COV2.S vaccine versus placebo. The receptors come from a person between 18 and 65 years old who received the Ad26.COV2.S COVID-19 vaccine or a placebo. The CDR3 runs from the conserved cysteine through the conserved F or W. The D gene is left open where the match is weak. Rows may omit the clone size; those that give it use once, few, many or a size class.

clone size	J gene	D gene	V gene	CDR3 DNA	CDR3 protein
-	TRBJ1-2	-	TRBV19	TGTGCCAGTAGACAACAGGGTTATAGTTATGGCTACACCTTC	CASRQQGYSYGYTF
-	TRBJ1-2	-	TRBV7-2	TGTGCCAGCAGACGGGACGAGAACGTCTATGGCTACACCTTC	CASRRDENVYGYTF
-	TRBJ2-5	TRBD1	TRBV5-5	TGTGCCAGCAGCGTCGATTCGGGACAGGGGGGCGAGACCCAGTACTTC	CASSVDSGQGGETQYF
-	TRBJ1-1	-	TRBV29-1	TGCAGCGTTGACCGTGGTGTGACTGAAGCTTTCTTT	CSVDRGVTEAFF
-	TRBJ2-5	-	TRBV11-2	TGTGCCAGCAGCTTAATGGGGTTGGGGGTAGAGACCCAGTACTTC	CASSLMGLGVETQYF
-	TRBJ2-2	TRBD1	TRBV29-1	TGCAGCGTTGGACAGGGTGACACCGGGGAGCTGTTTTTT	CSVGQGDTGELFF
-	TRBJ1-1	-	TRBV18	TGTGCCAGCTCACCAGGACAGTTGAACACTGAAGCTTTCTTT	CASSPGQLNTEAFF
-	TRBJ2-2	-	TRBV15	TGTGCCACCAGTATAAGATGGGACCGGGAGCTGTTTTTT	CATSIRWDRELFF
-	TRBJ1-2	-	TRBV30	TGTGCCTGGCGTACAGGTTTAGGAACTGGCTACACCTTC	CAWRTGLGTGYTF
-	TRBJ2-1	TRBD2	TRBV3-1/TRBV3-2	TGTGCCAGCAGCCAATCTAGCGGGAGCAATGAGCAGTTCTTC	CASSQSSGSNEQFF
-	TRBJ2-1	-	TRBV18	TGTGCCAGCTCAACTATCTACAATGAGCAGTTCTTC	CASSTIYNEQFF
-	TRBJ2-1	TRBD2	TRBV5-8	TGTGCCAGCAGTAAGAGGACTAGCGGGAGAGGCGATGAGCAGTTCTTC	CASSKRTSGRGDEQFF
once	TRBJ1-4	-	TRBV6-1	TGTGCCAGCAGTGATGGGGGGAGGGGGAATGAAAAACTGTTTTTT	CASSDGGRGNEKLFF
-	TRBJ1-2	TRBD1	TRBV5-3	TGTGCCAGAAGGAGACAGGGGGCAGTTGCGTATGGCTACACCTTC	CARRRQGAVAYGYTF
-	TRBJ1-2	-	TRBV9	TGTGCCAGCACCCTCTCCCGGCCGAGGGCTGGGGGCTACACCTTC	CASTLSRPRAGGYTF
few	TRBJ1-2	-	TRBV3-1/TRBV3-2	TGTGCCAGCACGAGAGGAGCGGGGCAACCTAACTATGGCTACACCTTC	CASTRGAGQPNYGYTF
-	TRBJ2-2	-	TRBV3-1/TRBV3-2	TGTGCCAGCAGCCAATATTTAGCGGAACGCACCGGGGAGCTGTTTTTT	CASSQYLAERTGELFF
-	TRBJ1-6	-	TRBV27	TGTGCCAGCAGTTTTACGGTGGTCAATTCACCCCTCCACTTT	CASSFTVVNSPLHF
-	TRBJ2-3	-	TRBV29-1	TGCAGCGTTGAAAGCACAGATACGCAGTATTTT	CSVESTDTQYF
-	TRBJ2-6	-	TRBV18	TGTGCCAGCTCACCCCTATTGGGGGCCGGGGGGGCCAACGTCCTGACTTTC	CASSPLLGAGGANVLTF
-	TRBJ2-7	TRBD1	TRBV27	TGTGCCAGCAGTGCACTTCTAACGGGACAGAAGTACGAGCAGTACTTC	CASSALLTGQKYEQYF
-	TRBJ1-2	-	TRBV18	TGTGCCAGCTCAAAGGCAGGGACCAACTATGGCTACACCTTC	CASSKAGTNYGYTF
-	TRBJ1-6	-	TRBV18	TGTGCCAGCTCACGAGCCGGGACACCCCAAAGCGGGAATTCACCCCTCCACTTT	CASSRAGTPQSGNSPLHF
-	TRBJ1-4	-	TRBV5-5	TGTGCCAGCAGCTCCTGGGGGAATGGGGAAAAACTGTTTTTT	CASSSWGNGEKLFF
-	TRBJ2-1	TRBD1	TRBV4-1	TGCGCCAGCAGCCATGGGACAGCTTCATACAATGAGCAGTTCTTC	CASSHGTASYNEQFF
-	TRBJ1-3	TRBD1	TRBV28	TGTGCCAGCAGTACTTGGACAGGCGCCTCTGGAAACACCATATATTTT	CASSTWTGASGNTIYF
-	TRBJ1-1	-	TRBV10-3	TGTGCCATCAGTGACAGGGAAGGGTACACTGAAGCTTTCTTT	CAISDREGYTEAFF
-	TRBJ2-7	TRBD1	TRBV5-1	TGCGCCAGCAGCTTCGGACAGGGAGGAGAGCAGTACTTC	CASSFGQGGEQYF
-	TRBJ2-1	TRBD1	TRBV2	TGTGCCAGCAGAGGACAGGGGGCTTGGAATGAGCAGTTCTTC	CASRGQGAWNEQFF
-	TRBJ2-3	-	TRBV4-1	TGCGCCAGCAGCCAAGAGGGTCACCCCGTAGATACGCAGTATTTT	CASSQEGHPVDTQYF
-	TRBJ1-5	TRBD1	TRBV27	TGTGCCAGCAGCTCGGACAGGGGGGGTCAGCCCCAGCATTTT	CASSSDRGGQPQHF
-	TRBJ2-7	TRBD2	TRBV10-2	TGCGCCAGCATCGATTGGCTAGCGGGAGGGCCGGGGTACTTC	CASIDWLAGGPGYF
once	TRBJ2-3	-	TRBV6-2/TRBV6-3	TGTGCCAGCAGTTTGGGGGTTATCCTCGCAGATACGCAGTATTTT	CASSLGVILADTQYF
-	TRBJ1-3	-	TRBV12-3/TRBV12-4	TGTGCCAGCAGTTTTGGGGACACCATATATTTT	CASSFGDTIYF
-	TRBJ2-1	TRBD1	TRBV11-1	TGTGCCAGCAGCTTCAGGACAGGGGAAAGGAATGAGCAGTTCTTC	CASSFRTGERNEQFF
-	TRBJ1-2	-	TRBV27	TGTGCCAGCAGTTTAACGGGACGGCTCTATGGCTACACCTTC	CASSLTGRLYGYTF
-	TRBJ1-1	TRBD1	TRBV2	TGTGCCAGCAGAGACAGGGTTCACACTGAAGCTTTCTTT	CASRDRVHTEAFF
-	TRBJ2-1	TRBD1	TRBV6-5	TGTGCCAGCAGCATAACAGGGGTTGTAGACAATGAGCAGTTCTTC	CASSITGVVDNEQFF
-	TRBJ2-5	-	TRBV27	TGTGCCAGCAGTTTAACCTATCTGTGGGAGACCCAGTACTTC	CASSLTYLWETQYF
-	TRBJ2-3	-	TRBV7-9	TGTGCCAGCAGCTTAGAGGGCTCGGGAGTCCAATTGGGTACGCAGTATTTT	CASSLEGSGVQLGTQYF
-	TRBJ1-5	-	TRBV14	TGTGCCAGCAGCCAAGATGGGCACTTTAGCAATCAGCCCCAGCATTTT	CASSQDGHFSNQPQHF
-	TRBJ1-1	-	TRBV18	TGTGCCAGCTCACCACCCGGAGCAAACACTGAAGCTTTCTTT	CASSPPGANTEAFF
-	TRBJ2-2	-	TRBV3-1/TRBV3-2	TGTGCCAGCAGCCCGGGGGCCGGGGAGCTGTTTTTT	CASSPGAGELFF
-	TRBJ2-2	-	TRBV19	TGTGCCAGTACTCCCGATTACACCGGGGAGCTGTTTTTT	CASTPDYTGELFF
-	TRBJ2-5	-	TRBV7-2	TGTGCCAGCAGCTTAGCGGTGGTCGGGGAGACCCAGTACTTC	CASSLAVVGETQYF
-	TRBJ2-7	-	TRBV27	TGTGCCAGCAGTCCCCGGGACATTAGGAGCTCCTACGAGCAGTACTTC	CASSPRDIRSSYEQYF
-	TRBJ2-7	-	TRBV18	TGTGCCAGCCGGTCCGGGGGGCAGGACGAGCAGTACTTC	CASRSGGQDEQYF
once	TRBJ1-1	TRBD1	TRBV18	TGTGCCAGCTCAGGAGACAGGGTGATCACTGAAGCTTTCTTT	CASSGDRVITEAFF
-	TRBJ2-7	TRBD2	TRBV3-1/TRBV3-2	TGTGCCAGCAGCCAAGACACTAGCGGGAGGTGGCAGTACTTC	CASSQDTSGRWQYF
-	TRBJ1-1	-	TRBV3-1/TRBV3-2	TGTGCCAGCAGCCAGGTTGGATTCTACACTGAAGCTTTCTTT	CASSQVGFYTEAFF
-	TRBJ1-1	-	TRBV10-3	TGTGCCATCAGTGAGCCAGGGAACACTGAAGCTTTCTTT	CAISEPGNTEAFF
few	TRBJ2-3	-	TRBV2	TGTGCCAGCAGTGGACAAGAGATTAACACAGATACGCAGTATTTT	CASSGQEINTDTQYF
-	TRBJ2-6	-	TRBV10-3	TGTGCCATCATGAAGAAGGGAGGAGGGGTCCTATCTGGGGCCAACGTCCTGACTTTC	CAIMKKGGGVLSGANVLTF
-	TRBJ1-5	-	TRBV5-1	TGCGCCAGCAGCGAAATGGGTCATGGCAATCAGCCCCAGCATTTT	CASSEMGHGNQPQHF
-	TRBJ1-2	TRBD1	TRBV5-1	TGCGCCAGCAGCTTGGCGCTGGGACAGGGGGACGGCTACACCTTC	CASSLALGQGDGYTF
-	TRBJ1-2	TRBD1	TRBV7-9	TGTGCCAGCAGCTTAGTCGGCCAGGGGGTCGAAGGCTACACCTTC	CASSLVGQGVEGYTF
-	TRBJ2-5	-	TRBV5-1	TGCGCCAGCCGACAACTGAGTAGCCGGCAAGAGACCCAGTACTTC	CASRQLSSRQETQYF